These 3 T cell receptor beta chains came from one sample sequenced in a study of blood T cell repertoires in COVID-19. The protocol was immunoSEQ multiplex PCR, while the TCRdb copy is restricted to in-frame clones and leaves out a portion. The repertoire includes roughly 72,000 clones, about four fifths of them detected once, and roughly 15% sits in the top ten. The sequenced material came from peripheral blood. The receptors originated from a woman aged 80 or over with acute or convalescent COVID-19.

This chain's CDR3 is CASSFQTGIGNTIYF. CDR3 nucleotide sequence: TGTGCCAGCAGCTTTCAGACAGGGATTGGAAACACCATATATTTT. This chain uses TRBV7-2 with TRBJ1-3; 7 nucleotides agree with TRBD1. The CDR3 consists of 15 residues. Germline loops: CDR1 SGHTA, CDR2 FQGNSA. V lost 3 bases to trimming and J lost 3 bases; unmatched junction nucleotides: 5.

V gene TRBV5-4 combines with J gene TRBJ1-1, with TRBD1 matching 7 bases. Per the germline V gene, CDR1 is SGHNT and CDR2 is YYREEE (reference sequence). V was clipped by 5 bases and J by 3 bases; unmatched bases: 10. This CDR3 has 15 amino acids. CDR3 bases: TGTGCCAGCAGGAAAAACAGGGGCGGGGACACTGAAGCTTTCTTT. Protein: CASRKNRGGDTEAFF.

This chain connects TRBV19 to TRBJ2-2; TRBD1 matches 7 bases. The CDR3 spans 15 residues. The V gene's germline CDR1 is LNHDA and CDR2 SQIVND (reference sequence). Germline trimming cut 5 bases from V and 2 bases from J; bases unmatched to any gene: 5. The CDR3 region has the DNA TGTGCCAGTAGTTTCCGACAGGGTAACACCGGGGAGCTGTTTTTT. This codes for CASSFRQGNTGELFF.